This T cell receptor (beta chain) was recovered during a study of PD-1 blockade in classical Hodgkin lymphoma. As for the study in general: A 3 mg/kg intravenous dose of nivolumab was received by patients every 2 weeks.

Here immunoSEQ multiplex PCR was the method, and the copy in TCRdb shows in-frame clones only, minus some. The data show 3,500 to 5,000 clones, approximately 71% seen once. CDR3 length equals 21 residues. V shed 4 bases, J shed 2 bases, and the junction held 20 bases outside the gene matches. CDR1 is SNHLY, CDR2 FYNNEI, per germline. Study results and caveats: Patients who responded completely had about the same baseline diversity as newly diagnosed patients. Researchers reported that CD4+ TCR diversity, though not CD8+, rose significantly by C4D1. Newly diagnosed patients were reported to exhibit reduced baseline TCR diversity relative to healthy donors.

Each patient's relapse followed autologous stem cell transplantation, and brentuximab vedotin exposure varied. The sample holds a few counts of this clone. Its antigen is currently unknown. The TCR comes from a human donor with classical Hodgkin lymphoma. This sample comprised peripheral blood mononuclear cells (PBMCs), obtained before the second cycle of nivolumab. V and J are TRBV2 and TRBJ2-1; 10 bases align to TRBD1. In DNA form, the CDR3 reads TGTGCCAGCAGTGGGCGGGGACGGGACAGGGGTAGGGGGGCGGCCTACAATGAGCAGTTCTTC. Translated, it gives CASSGRGRDRGRGAAYNEQFF.